This T cell receptor (beta chain) was found in a study of blood T cell repertoires in COVID-19. Across the whole study: Samples taken during acute and convalescent COVID-19 were collected in the United States, Italy and Spain. PBMCs, B-cell-depleted T cells, or T cells were the source of the cDNA or gDNA that made up the material.

J was trimmed by 4 bases and V by 4 bases; bases with no gene match: 13. This CDR3 comprises 17 residues. Germline V gene sequence: CDR1 MDHEN, CDR2 SYDVKM. Per the study methods: Using reference gene primer amplification, nucleated cell counts were estimated. The method was immunoSEQ multiplex PCR; TCRdb's version includes in-frame clones alone and lacks a portion of them. From that table come the V and J calls and clone size; the DNA was used to work out D and trimming. The table lists about 210,000 clones, about four fifths of them singletons. What was sequenced was peripheral blood. The sequence was collected from a man aged 50-60 years with active or convalescent COVID-19. The rearrangement joins TRBV28 to TRBJ2-7; 10 nucleotides align to TRBD2. The CDR3 loop reads CASSSDLAGVTWYEQYF. The CDR3 DNA follows: TGTGCCAGCAGTTCAGATCTAGCGGGAGTTACATGGTACGAGCAGTACTTC.